This entry features one T cell receptor (beta chain) sequence. This sample is part of a study of blood T cell repertoires in COVID-19. A COVID-19 case had been met by exposed participants during the 2 weeks before study entry. Sequencing was performed with immunoSEQ multiplex PCR; in TCRdb, only in-frame clones are kept and a portion is missing. The data contain some 340,000 clones, around nine tenths of them singletons. This clonotype was sampled from a woman in her thirties who had been exposed to COVID-19. The specimen was PBMCs or T cells enriched from blood (not recorded which).

The CDR3 region has the DNA TGTGCCAGCAGTTACTCGCCTGGGACAGGGCAAGGCTACACCTTC. It encodes CASSYSPGTGQGYTF. The rearrangement joins TRBV6-2 or TRBV6-3 to TRBJ1-2; 9 nucleotides line up with TRBD1. Germline V CDR1 and CDR2: MNHEY, SVGEGT. The junction had 7 bases not matched to a gene; V was cut back by 0 bases and J by 8 bases. This CDR3 comprises 15 residues.